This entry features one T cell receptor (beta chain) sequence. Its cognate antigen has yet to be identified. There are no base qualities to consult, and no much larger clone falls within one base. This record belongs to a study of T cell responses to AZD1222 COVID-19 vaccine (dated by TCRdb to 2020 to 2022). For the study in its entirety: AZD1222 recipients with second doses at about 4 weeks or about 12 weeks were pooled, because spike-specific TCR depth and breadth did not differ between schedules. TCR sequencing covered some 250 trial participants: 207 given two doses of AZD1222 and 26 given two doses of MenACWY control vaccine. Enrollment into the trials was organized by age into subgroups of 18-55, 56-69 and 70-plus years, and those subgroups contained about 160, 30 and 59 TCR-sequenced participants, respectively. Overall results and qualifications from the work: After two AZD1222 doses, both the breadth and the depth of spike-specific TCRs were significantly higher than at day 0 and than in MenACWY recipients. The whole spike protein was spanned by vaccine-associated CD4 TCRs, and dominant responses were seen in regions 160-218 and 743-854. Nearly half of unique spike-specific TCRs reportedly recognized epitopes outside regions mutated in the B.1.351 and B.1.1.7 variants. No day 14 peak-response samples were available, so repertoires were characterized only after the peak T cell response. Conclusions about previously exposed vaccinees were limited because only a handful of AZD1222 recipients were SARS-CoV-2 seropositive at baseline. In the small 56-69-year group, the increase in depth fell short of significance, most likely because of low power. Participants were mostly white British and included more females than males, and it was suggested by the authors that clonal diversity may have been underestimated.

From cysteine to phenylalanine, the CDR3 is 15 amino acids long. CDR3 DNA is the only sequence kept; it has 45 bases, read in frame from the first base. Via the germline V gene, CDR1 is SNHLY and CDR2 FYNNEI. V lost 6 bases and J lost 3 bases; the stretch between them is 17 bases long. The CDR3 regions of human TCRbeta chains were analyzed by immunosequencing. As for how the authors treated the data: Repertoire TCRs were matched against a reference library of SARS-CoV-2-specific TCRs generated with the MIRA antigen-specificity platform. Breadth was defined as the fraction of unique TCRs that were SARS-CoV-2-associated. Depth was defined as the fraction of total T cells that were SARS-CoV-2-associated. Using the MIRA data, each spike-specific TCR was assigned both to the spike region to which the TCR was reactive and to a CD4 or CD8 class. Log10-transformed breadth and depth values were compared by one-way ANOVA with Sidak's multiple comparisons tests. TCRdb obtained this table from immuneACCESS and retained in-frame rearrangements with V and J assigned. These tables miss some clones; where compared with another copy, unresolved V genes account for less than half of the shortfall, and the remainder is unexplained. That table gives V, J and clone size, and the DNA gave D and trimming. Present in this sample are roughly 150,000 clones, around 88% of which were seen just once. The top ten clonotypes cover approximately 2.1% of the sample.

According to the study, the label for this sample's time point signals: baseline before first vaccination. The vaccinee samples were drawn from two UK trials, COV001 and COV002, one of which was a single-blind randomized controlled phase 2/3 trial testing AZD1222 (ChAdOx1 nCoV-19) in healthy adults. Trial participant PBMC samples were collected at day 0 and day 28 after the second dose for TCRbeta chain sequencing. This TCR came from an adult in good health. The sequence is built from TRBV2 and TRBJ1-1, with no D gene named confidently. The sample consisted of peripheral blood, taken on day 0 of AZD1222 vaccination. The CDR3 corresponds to CASRAALGRDTEAFF. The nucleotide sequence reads TGTGCCAGCAGAGCCGCCCTGGGGAGGGACACTGAAGCTTTCTTT.